This T cell receptor beta chain stems from a study of metastatic and nonmetastatic thyroid tumors. About the study: Repertoire comparisons spanned blood and tumor or nodule tissue from malignant and benign thyroid patients.

TCRdb reanalyzed the PCR reads via MiXCR. The sample lists about 38,000 clones; roughly a quarter were seen once. This clone was seen ten or more times. Its antigen is not identified. Patients were all untreated before their thyroid surgery. Germline V gene sequence: CDR1 SEHNR, CDR2 FQNEAQ (reference sequence). V lost 5 bases and J lost 4, with 12 bases in between. There are 13 residues in the CDR3. Study findings and constraints: According to reports, the diversity of TCR beta was significantly higher in malignant thyroid tumors than in benign nodules, and this held in both blood and tumor samples.

The rearrangement joins TRBV7-9 to TRBJ2-7; D is perhaps TRBD2 (6 bases). Sequenced input: blood. This TCR was sampled from a female donor with papillary thyroid cancer or a benign thyroid nodule (not recorded which). Some clones in this sample may be carry-over from other donors' samples. CDR3 in amino acids: CASSRKGLYEQYF. CDR3 coding DNA: TGTGCCAGCAGCAGGAAGGGACTTTACGAGCAGTACTTC.